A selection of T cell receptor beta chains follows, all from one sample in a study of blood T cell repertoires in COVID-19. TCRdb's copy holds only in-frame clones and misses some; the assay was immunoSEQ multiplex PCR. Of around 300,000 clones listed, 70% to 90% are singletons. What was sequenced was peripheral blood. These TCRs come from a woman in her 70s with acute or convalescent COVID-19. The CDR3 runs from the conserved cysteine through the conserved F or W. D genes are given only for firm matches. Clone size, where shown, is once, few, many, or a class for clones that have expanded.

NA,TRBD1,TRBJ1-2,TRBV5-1,TGCGCCAGCAGCTCGCCCACTCAGGGGGTGGCTGGTGGCTACACCTTC,CASSSPTQGVAGGYTF
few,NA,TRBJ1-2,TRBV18,TGTGCCAGCTCATCGTCCCTCGGGAGTGGCTACACCTTC,CASSSSLGSGYTF
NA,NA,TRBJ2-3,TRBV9,TGTGCCAGCAGCGTAGTAGGGGACACAGATACGCAGTATTTT,CASSVVGDTDTQYF
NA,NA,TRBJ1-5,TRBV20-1,TGCAGTGCTAGTCCTCAGAATCAGCCCCAGCATTTT,CSASPQNQPQHF
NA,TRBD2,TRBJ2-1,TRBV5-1,TGCGCCAGCAGCTTGGCCACGGGGGGGGCCAACGATGAGCAGTTCTTC,CASSLATGGANDEQFF
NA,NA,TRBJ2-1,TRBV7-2,TGTGCCAGCAGCTTAGGGGGGACTGCCAATGAGCAGTTCTTC,CASSLGGTANEQFF
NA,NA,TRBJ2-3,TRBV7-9,TGTGCCAGCAGCATAGACCAGGGGACAGATACGCAGTATTTT,CASSIDQGTDTQYF
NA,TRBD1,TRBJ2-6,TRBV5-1,TGCGCCAGCAGCGCAGGACAGGGGGCGGGGGCCAACGTCCTGACTTTC,CASSAGQGAGANVLTF
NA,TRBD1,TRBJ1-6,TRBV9,TGTGCCAGCAGTGAGCAGGGGGTTGGCTCACCCCTCCACTTT,CASSEQGVGSPLHF
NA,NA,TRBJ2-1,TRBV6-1,TGTGCCAGCAGTGAAGTGGGGACTTTTTACAATGAGCAGTTCTTC,CASSEVGTFYNEQFF
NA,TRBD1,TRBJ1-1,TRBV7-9,TGTGCCAGCAGCTTCGACAGGGATCGCACTGAAGCTTTCTTT,CASSFDRDRTEAFF
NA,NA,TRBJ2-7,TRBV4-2,TGTGCCAGCAGCCAAGATTTTAACGAGCAGTACTTC,CASSQDFNEQYF
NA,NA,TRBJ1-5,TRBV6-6,TGTGCCAGCAGCGCAGGAGGGACGAACAATCAGCCCCAGCATTTT,CASSAGGTNNQPQHF
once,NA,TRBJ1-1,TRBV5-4,TGTGCCAGCAGCTTGGAGACAGGATCAGCTTTCTTT,CASSLETGSAFF
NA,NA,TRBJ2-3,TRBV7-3,TGTGCCAGCAGCTTAAGGCTAGTAGCTTATGGCGCAGATAGCACAGATACGCAGTATTTT,CASSLRLVAYGADSTDTQYF
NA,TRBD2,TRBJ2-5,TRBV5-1,TGCGCCAGCCACCGGACGGGAGGAGAGACCCAGTACTTC,CASHRTGGETQYF
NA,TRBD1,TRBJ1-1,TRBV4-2,TGTGCCAGCAGCCAATCGCCGACAGGGGGTGGGCGCACTGAAGCTTTCTTT,CASSQSPTGGGRTEAFF
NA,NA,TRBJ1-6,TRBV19,TGTGCCAGTAGTGAGGGGGACGGCATCAATTCACCCCTCCACTTT,CASSEGDGINSPLHF
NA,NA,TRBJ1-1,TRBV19,TGTGCCAGTACCAACCGGGAGGGAATCACTGAAGCTTTCTTT,CASTNREGITEAFF
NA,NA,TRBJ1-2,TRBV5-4,TGTGCCAGCAGCTTGTCTACAGGGATTTATGGCTACACCTTC,CASSLSTGIYGYTF
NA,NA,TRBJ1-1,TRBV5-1,TGCGCCAGCAGCTTGGCCCCGACACTTATGAACACTGAAGCTTTCTTT,CASSLAPTLMNTEAFF
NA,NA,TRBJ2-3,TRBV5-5,TGTGCCAGCAGCTCAGTTCCAGGCGACACAGATACGCAGTATTTT,CASSSVPGDTDTQYF
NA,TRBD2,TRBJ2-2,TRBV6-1,TGTGCCAGCAGTGAATATATTCTAGCGGGGGGGCGCACCGGGGAGCTGTTTTTT,CASSEYILAGGRTGELFF
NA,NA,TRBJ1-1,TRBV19,TGTGCCAGTAGCCATAACCCGGGGAGGGGGAACACTGAAGCTTTCTTT,CASSHNPGRGNTEAFF
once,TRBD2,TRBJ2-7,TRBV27,TGTGCCAGCAGTTTGAGCGGGGTCAGCACCTACGAGCAGTACTTC,CASSLSGVSTYEQYF
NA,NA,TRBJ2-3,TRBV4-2,TGTGCCAGCAGCCAATTTGGGCCATCAGGTACGCAGTATTTT,CASSQFGPSGTQYF
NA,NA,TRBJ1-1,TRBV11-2,TGTGCCAGCAGCTTATCCGTACAGAGTTGGGCTTTCTTT,CASSLSVQSWAFF
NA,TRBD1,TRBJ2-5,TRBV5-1,TGCGCCAGCAGCTTGCCTTTCGACAGGGCCCAAGAGACCCAGTACTTC,CASSLPFDRAQETQYF
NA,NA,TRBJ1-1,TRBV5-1,TGCGCCAGCAGTCCTCGCGCGGGCGGCACTGAAGCTTTCTTT,CASSPRAGGTEAFF
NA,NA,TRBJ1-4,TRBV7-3,TGTGCCAGCAGCCGACAGTCTAATGAAAAACTGTTTTTT,CASSRQSNEKLFF
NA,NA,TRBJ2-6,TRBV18,TGTGCCACGCGGGACTCTGGGGCCAACGTCCTGACTTTC,CATRDSGANVLTF
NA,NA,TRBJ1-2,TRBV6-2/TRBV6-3,TGTGCCAGCAGTGAGGTCAGCAATAACTATGGCTACACCTTC,CASSEVSNNYGYTF
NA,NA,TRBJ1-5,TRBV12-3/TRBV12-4,TGTGCCAGCAGTTTTAACGGGGATCAGCCCCAGCATTTT,CASSFNGDQPQHF
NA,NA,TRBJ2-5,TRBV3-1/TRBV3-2,TGTGCCAGCAGCTTTCACGGTGACCAAGAGACCCAGTACTTC,CASSFHGDQETQYF
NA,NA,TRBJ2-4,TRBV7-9,TGTGCCAGCAGCCCGACGGCCGCGGGCATTCAGTACTTC,CASSPTAAGIQYF
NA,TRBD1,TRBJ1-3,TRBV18,TGTGCCAGCTCACCTCGACAGGGTGACACCATATATTTT,CASSPRQGDTIYF
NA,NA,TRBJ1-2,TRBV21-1,TGTGCCAGCAGATGGGACAGGGAGATAAGCACCTATGGCTACACCTTC,CASRWDREISTYGYTF